The rows below give T cell receptor beta chains drawn from one sample of a study of T cell repertoires in cytomegalovirus infection. For these receptors, no antigen is known. TCRdb reprocessed the reads via MiXCR and lists one record per CDR3 protein. Here the sample spans roughly 730,000 distinct CDR3 sequences, 30% to 40% being singletons. Sequenced material: cultured PBMCs, taken from culture after CMV antigen stimulation. These receptors all come from a human donor in good health (CMV status not recorded). Some clones in this sample may be carry-over from other donors' samples. CDR3s include the opening cysteine and the closing phenylalanine or tryptophan. The D gene is left open where the match is weak. Rows may omit the clone size; those that give it use once, few, many or a size class.

D: TRBD2; V: TRBV7-8; size: many; J: TRBJ2-3; DNA: TGTGCCAGCAGCTTAGGGAGCGGGAGTAGAGATACGCAGTATTTT; CDR3: CASSLGSGSRDTQYF
D: TRBD2; V: TRBV2; size: once; J: TRBJ2-5; DNA: TGTGCCAGCAGTGTACGGCTAGCGGGAGAGTCCCAAGAGACCCAGTACTTC; CDR3: CASSVRLAGESQETQYF
D: -; V: TRBV12-3/TRBV12-4; size: few; J: TRBJ1-6; DNA: TGTGCCAGCAGCACAGGACTCAATTCACCCCTCCACTTT; CDR3: CASSTGLNSPLHF
D: -; V: TRBV2; size: -; J: TRBJ2-5; DNA: TGTGCCAGCAGTGAAGTCACACAAGAGACCCAGTACTTC; CDR3: CASSEVTQETQYF
D: TRBD2; V: TRBV6-2/TRBV6-3; size: few; J: TRBJ2-7; DNA: TGTGCCAGCAGCCCCAGCAGCGGGAAGGTAAACGAGCAGTACTTC; CDR3: CASSPSSGKVNEQYF
D: -; V: TRBV29-1; size: -; J: TRBJ2-3; DNA: TGCAGCACCCGCCAAGATACGCAGTATTTT; CDR3: CSTRQDTQYF
D: TRBD1; V: TRBV20-1; size: -; J: TRBJ1-2; DNA: TGCAGTGCTAGGGACAGGGGTGCGGTCCACTTCTATGGCTACACCTTC; CDR3: CSARDRGAVHFYGYTF
D: TRBD2; V: TRBV7-6; size: few; J: TRBJ2-1; DNA: TGTGCCAGCAGCCCAGCAACGGCGGGGGGCCGACGCAATGAGCAGTTCTTC; CDR3: CASSPATAGGRRNEQFF
D: -; V: TRBV7-2; size: many; J: TRBJ2-3; DNA: TGTGCCAGCAGCATCCTTGACTTCTGGGGTATTGATACGCAGTATTTT; CDR3: CASSILDFWGIDTQYF
D: -; V: TRBV20-1; size: -; J: TRBJ2-6; DNA: TGCAGTGCTAGAGGGATCGGGGCCAACGTCCTGACTTTC; CDR3: CSARGIGANVLTF
D: -; V: TRBV6-6; size: few; J: TRBJ1-6; DNA: TGTGCCAGCAGTTACTCGCCGGGCCGGGGGGCCCTCCACTTT; CDR3: CASSYSPGRGALHF
D: -; V: TRBV12-3/TRBV12-4; size: -; J: TRBJ2-7; DNA: TGTGCCAGCAGTTTTCCCCGGATACCCTACGAGCAGTACTTC; CDR3: CASSFPRIPYEQYF
D: TRBD2; V: TRBV6-1; size: -; J: TRBJ2-3; DNA: TGTGCCAGCAATCAGGGGAGACTAGCGGGAGAGGATACGCAGTATTTT; CDR3: CASNQGRLAGEDTQYF
D: -; V: TRBV12-3/TRBV12-4; size: few; J: TRBJ1-1; DNA: TGTGCCAGCAGCCGTCAAGAGAGCACTGAAGCTTTCTTT; CDR3: CASSRQESTEAFF
D: TRBD2; V: TRBV6-5; size: -; J: TRBJ2-1; DNA: TGTGCCAGCAGTTACTCATTCGGTGGGGGGGGAAATGAGCAGTTCTTC; CDR3: CASSYSFGGGGNEQFF
D: -; V: TRBV6-5; size: -; J: TRBJ2-2; DNA: TGTGCCAGCAGTTACGGGCGATTGAACACCGGGGAGCTGTTTTTT; CDR3: CASSYGRLNTGELFF
D: TRBD1; V: TRBV29-1; size: once; J: TRBJ2-1; DNA: TGCAGCGCTATAGCGAAGGGACAGTTCTACAATGAGCAGTTCTTC; CDR3: CSAIAKGQFYNEQFF
D: -; V: TRBV2; size: many; J: TRBJ2-5; DNA: TGTGCCAGCACCGAAGGGCAGGGGGGCGAGACCCAGTACTTC; CDR3: CASTEGQGGETQYF
D: -; V: TRBV12-3/TRBV12-4; size: -; J: TRBJ2-1; DNA: TGTGCCAGCAGTTTCCCGGGGGCTCGCAATGAGCAGTTCTTC; CDR3: CASSFPGARNEQFF
D: -; V: TRBV12-3/TRBV12-4; size: many; J: TRBJ2-7; DNA: TGTGCCAGCAGCTCGAGCGGCAGGGCCTACGAGCAGTACTTC; CDR3: CASSSSGRAYEQYF
D: -; V: TRBV15; size: -; J: TRBJ1-1; DNA: TGTGCCACCAGCAAAAGACGAGGCCCTGAAGCTTTCTTT; CDR3: CATSKRRGPEAFF
D: -; V: TRBV7-9; size: many; J: TRBJ1-4; DNA: TGTGCCAGCGTCGGGCAGGACATTGAAAAACTGTTTTTT; CDR3: CASVGQDIEKLFF